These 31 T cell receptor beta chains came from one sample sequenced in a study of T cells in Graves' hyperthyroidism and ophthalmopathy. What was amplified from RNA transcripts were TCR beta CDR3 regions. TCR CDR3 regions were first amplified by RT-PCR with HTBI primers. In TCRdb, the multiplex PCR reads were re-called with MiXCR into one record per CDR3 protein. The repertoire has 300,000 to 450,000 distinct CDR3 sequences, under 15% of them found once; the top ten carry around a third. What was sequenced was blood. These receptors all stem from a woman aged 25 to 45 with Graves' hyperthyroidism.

The CDR3 DNA reads as TGCAGTGCTAGGGGACAGGGGCTACCCCAGTACTTC. Translation gives CSARGQGLPQYF. The gene calls are TRBV20-1 and TRBJ2-5; 10 nucleotides line up with TRBD1. V dropped 3 bases and J dropped 9; count of bases not matched to a gene: 4. CDR3 length: 12 amino acids. CDR1 and CDR2 from the germline V gene are DFQATT and SNEGSKA (reference sequence).

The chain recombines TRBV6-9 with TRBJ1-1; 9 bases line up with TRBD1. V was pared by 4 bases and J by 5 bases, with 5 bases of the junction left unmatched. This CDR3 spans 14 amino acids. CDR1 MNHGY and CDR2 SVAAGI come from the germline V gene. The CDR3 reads CASSLTGTGTEAFF. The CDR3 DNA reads TGTGCCAGCAGTTTAACCGGGACAGGGACTGAAGCTTTCTTT.

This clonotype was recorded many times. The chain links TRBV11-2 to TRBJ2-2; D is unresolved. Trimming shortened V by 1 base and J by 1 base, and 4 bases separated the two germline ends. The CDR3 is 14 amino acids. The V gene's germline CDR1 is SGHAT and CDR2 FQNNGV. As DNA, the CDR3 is TGTGCCAGCAGCTTAGTTCGGAACACCGGGGAGCTGTTTTTT. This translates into CASSLVRNTGELFF.

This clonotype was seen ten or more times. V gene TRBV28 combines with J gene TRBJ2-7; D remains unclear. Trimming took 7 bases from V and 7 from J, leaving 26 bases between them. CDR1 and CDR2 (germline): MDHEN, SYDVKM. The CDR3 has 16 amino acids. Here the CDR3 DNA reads TGTGCCAGCAACTATAATTATGGGGTCGGAACTTTGGAGCAGTACTTC. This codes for CASNYNYGVGTLEQYF.

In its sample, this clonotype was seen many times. As DNA, the CDR3 is TGTGCCAGCAACGTTAGGGGGACTGAAGCTTTCTTT. This sequence encodes CASNVRGTEAFF. The chain has TRBV2 and TRBJ1-1; tentatively, D is TRBD1 (6 bases). Trimming cost V 7 bases and J 5 bases, with 11 bases left between them. This CDR3 is built from 12 residues. Per the germline V gene, CDR1 is SNHLY and CDR2 is FYNNEI.

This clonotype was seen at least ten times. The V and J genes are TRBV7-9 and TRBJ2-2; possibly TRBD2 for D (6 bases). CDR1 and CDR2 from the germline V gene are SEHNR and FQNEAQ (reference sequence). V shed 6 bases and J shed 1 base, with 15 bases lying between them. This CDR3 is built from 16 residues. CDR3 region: CASSQGRRENTGELFF. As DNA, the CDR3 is TGTGCCAGCAGTCAAGGGCGGCGGGAGAACACCGGGGAGCTGTTTTTT.

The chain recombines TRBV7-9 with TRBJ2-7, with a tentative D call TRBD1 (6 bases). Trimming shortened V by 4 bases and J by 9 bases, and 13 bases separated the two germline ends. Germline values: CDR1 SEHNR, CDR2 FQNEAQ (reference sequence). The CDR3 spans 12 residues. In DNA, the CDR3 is TGTGCCAGCAGCTCTACAGGGTACCTGCAGTACTTC. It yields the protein CASSSTGYLQYF.

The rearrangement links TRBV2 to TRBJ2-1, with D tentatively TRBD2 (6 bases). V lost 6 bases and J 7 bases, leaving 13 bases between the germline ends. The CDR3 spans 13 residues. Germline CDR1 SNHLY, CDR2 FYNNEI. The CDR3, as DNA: TGTGCCAGCAGCCGAACGCGGGGAAATGAGCAGTTCTTC. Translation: CASSRTRGNEQFF.

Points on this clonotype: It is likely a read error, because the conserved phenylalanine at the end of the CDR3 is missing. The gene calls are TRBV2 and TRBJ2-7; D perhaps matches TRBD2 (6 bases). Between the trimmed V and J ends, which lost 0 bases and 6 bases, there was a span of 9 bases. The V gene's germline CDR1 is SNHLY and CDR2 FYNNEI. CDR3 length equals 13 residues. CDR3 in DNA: TGTGCCAGCAGTGAAGCCGGCGGGACCGAGCAGTACCTC. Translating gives CASSEAGGTEQYL.

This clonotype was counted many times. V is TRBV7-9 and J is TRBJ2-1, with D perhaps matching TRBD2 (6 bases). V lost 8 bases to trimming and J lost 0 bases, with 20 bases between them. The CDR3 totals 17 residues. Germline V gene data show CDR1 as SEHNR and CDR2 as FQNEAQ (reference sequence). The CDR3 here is CASFSLQRRGSYNEQFF. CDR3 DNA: TGTGCCAGCTTTTCCCTACAGCGGAGGGGCTCCTACAATGAGCAGTTCTTC.

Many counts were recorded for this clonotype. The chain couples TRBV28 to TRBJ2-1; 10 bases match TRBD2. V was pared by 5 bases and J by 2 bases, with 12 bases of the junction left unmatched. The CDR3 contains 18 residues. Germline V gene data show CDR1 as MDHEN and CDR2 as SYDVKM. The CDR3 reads CASSPTLAGERTYNEQFF. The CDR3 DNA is TGTGCCAGCAGTCCTACCCTAGCGGGAGAACGGACCTACAATGAGCAGTTCTTC.

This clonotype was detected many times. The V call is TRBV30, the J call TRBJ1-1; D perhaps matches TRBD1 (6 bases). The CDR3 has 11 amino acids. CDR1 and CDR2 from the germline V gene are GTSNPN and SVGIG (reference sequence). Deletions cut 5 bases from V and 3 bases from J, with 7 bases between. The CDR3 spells CAWSGDTEAFF. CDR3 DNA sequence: TGTGCCTGGTCAGGGGACACTGAAGCTTTCTTT.

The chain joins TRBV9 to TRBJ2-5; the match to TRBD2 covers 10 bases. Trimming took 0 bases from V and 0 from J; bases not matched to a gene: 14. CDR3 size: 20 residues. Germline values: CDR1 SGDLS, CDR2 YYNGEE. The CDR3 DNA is TGTGCCAGCAGCGTAGTCTCCACTAGCGGGATCGGAGGGGACCAAGAGACCCAGTACTTC. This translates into CASSVVSTSGIGGDQETQYF.

CDR3 in DNA: TGTGCCAGCAGTTTAGGGTGGCGGGAGACCCAGTACTTC. Amino acid sequence: CASSLGWRETQYF. The rearrangement uses TRBV12-3 or TRBV12-4 and TRBJ2-5; no reliable D call. Trimming stripped 1 base from V and 5 bases from J, with 8 bases between. The CDR3 loop spans 13 amino acids.

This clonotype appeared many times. The DNA for the CDR3 is TGTGCCAGCTCACCACAGGGGACGCAAGAGACCCAGTACTTC. It is translated as CASSPQGTQETQYF. V usage is TRBV18 and J usage is TRBJ2-5; D might be TRBD1 or TRBD2, each matching 5 bases. This CDR3 region has 14 residues. Germline-derived CDR1 and CDR2 are KGHSH and LQKENI. V lost 1 base and J lost 2, with 8 bases in between. Drawing the rest from reference TRBV18 and TRBJ2-5, the complete variable domain is NAGVMQNPRHLVRRRGQEARLRCSPMKGHSHVYWYRQLPEEGLKFMVYLQKENIIDESGMPKERFSAEFPKEGPSILRIQQVVRGDSAAYFCASSPQGTQETQYFGPGTRLLVL.

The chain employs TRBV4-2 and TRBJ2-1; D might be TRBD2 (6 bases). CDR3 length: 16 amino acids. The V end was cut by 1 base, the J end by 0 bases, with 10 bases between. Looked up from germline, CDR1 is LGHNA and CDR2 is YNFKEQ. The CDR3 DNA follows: TGTGCCAGCAGCCAAGTCGGGGGAAACTCCTACAATGAGCAGTTCTTC. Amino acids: CASSQVGGNSYNEQFF.

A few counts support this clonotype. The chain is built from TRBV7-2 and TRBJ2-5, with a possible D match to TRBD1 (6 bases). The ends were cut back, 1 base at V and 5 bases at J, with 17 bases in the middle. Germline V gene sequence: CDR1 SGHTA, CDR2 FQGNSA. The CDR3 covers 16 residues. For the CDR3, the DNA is TGTGCCAGCAGCTTAGGTACAGGGTTTGGGGAGGAGACCCAGTACTTC. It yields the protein CASSLGTGFGEETQYF.

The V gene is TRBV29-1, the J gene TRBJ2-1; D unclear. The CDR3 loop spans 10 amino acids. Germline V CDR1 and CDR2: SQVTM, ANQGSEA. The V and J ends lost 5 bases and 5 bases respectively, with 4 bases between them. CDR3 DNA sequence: TGCAGCGTTTCGAACAATGAGCAGTTCTTC. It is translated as CSVSNNEQFF.

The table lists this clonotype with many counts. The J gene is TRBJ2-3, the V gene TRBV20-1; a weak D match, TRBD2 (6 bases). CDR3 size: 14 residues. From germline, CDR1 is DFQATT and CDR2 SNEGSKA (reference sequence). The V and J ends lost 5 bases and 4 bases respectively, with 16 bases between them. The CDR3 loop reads CSAAPGLASDTQYF. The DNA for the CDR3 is TGCAGTGCTGCTCCGGGGCTAGCGTCAGATACGCAGTATTTT.

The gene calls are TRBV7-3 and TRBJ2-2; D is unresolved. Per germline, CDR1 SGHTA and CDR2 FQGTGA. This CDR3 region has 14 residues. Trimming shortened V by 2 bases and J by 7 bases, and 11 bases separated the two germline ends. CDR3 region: CASSLGRGGGELFF. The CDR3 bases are TGTGCCAGCAGCTTAGGCCGCGGTGGCGGGGAGCTGTTTTTT. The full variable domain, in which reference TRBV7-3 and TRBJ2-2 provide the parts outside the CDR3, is GAGVSQTPSNKVTEKGKYVELRCDPISGHTALYWYRQSLGQGPEFLIYFQGTGAADDSGLPNDRFFAVRPEGSVSTLKIQRTERGDSAVYLCASSLGRGGGELFFGEGSRLTVL.

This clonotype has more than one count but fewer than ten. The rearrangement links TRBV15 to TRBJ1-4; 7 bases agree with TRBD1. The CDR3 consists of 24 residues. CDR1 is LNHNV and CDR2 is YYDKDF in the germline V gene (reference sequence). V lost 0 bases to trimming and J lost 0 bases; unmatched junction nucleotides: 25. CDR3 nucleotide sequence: TGTGCCACCAGCAGAGATAGCGGAATGGTGGGCCCTAACAGGGGATTGGCAACTAATGAAAAACTGTTTTTT. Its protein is CATSRDSGMVGPNRGLATNEKLFF.

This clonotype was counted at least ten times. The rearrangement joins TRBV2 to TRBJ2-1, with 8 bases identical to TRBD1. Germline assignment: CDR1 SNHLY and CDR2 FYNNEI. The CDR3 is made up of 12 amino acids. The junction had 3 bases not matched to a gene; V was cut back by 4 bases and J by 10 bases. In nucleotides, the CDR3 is TGTGCCAGCAGTGTCACAGGGGGAGAGCAGTTCTTC. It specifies CASSVTGGEQFF.

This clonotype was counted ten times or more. This CDR3 is CASSEETLTGRPYNEQFF. The CDR3 nucleotides read TGTGCCAGCAGTGAAGAAACTTTGACAGGTCGGCCTTACAATGAGCAGTTCTTC. This sequence joins TRBV6-1 and TRBJ2-1; the D gene is possibly TRBD1 (6 bases). Germline CDR1 and CDR2: MNHNS and SASEGT. CDR3 length: 18 residues. V was shortened by 1 base and J by 4 bases, with 20 bases between the two germline ends.

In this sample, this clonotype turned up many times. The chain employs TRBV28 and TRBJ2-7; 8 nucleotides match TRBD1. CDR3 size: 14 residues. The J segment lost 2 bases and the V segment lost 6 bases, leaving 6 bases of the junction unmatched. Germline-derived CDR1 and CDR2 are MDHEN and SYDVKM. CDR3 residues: CASSYDRGPYEQYF. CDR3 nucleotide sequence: TGTGCCAGCAGCTACGACAGGGGACCCTACGAGCAGTACTTC.

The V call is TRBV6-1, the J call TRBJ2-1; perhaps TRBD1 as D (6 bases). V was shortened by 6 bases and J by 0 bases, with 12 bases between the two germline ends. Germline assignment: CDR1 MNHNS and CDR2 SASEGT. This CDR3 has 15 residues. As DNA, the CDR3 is TGTGCCAGCAGACCGGGACACCTCTCCTACAATGAGCAGTTCTTC. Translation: CASRPGHLSYNEQFF.

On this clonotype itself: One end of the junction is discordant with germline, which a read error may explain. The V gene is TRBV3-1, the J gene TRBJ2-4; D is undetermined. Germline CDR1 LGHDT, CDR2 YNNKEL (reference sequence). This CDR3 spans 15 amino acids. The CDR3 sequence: CTSSRSERSKNIQYF. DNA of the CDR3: TGTACCAGCAGCCGGAGCGAGAGATCCAAAAACATTCAGTACTTC.

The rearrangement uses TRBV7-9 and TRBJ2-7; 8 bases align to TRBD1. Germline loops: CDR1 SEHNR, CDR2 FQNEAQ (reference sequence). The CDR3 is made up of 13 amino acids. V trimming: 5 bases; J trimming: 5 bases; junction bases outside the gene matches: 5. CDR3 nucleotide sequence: TGTGCCAGCAGCCCTACGGACAGGGACGAGCAGTACTTC. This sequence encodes CASSPTDRDEQYF.

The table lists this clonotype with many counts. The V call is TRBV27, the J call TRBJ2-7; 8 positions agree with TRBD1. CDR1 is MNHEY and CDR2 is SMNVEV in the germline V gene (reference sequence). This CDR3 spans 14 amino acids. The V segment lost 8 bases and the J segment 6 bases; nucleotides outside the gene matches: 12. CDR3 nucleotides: TGTGCCAGCGCTTTCCAGGGGGCGCGTAGCGAGCAGTACTTC. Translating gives CASAFQGARSEQYF.

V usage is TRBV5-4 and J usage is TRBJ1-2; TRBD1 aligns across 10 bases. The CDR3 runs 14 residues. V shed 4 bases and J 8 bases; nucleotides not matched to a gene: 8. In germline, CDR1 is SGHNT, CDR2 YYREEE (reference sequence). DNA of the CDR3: TGTGCCAGCAGCGCGGGACAGGGGTTTTGGGGCTACACCTTC. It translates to CASSAGQGFWGYTF.

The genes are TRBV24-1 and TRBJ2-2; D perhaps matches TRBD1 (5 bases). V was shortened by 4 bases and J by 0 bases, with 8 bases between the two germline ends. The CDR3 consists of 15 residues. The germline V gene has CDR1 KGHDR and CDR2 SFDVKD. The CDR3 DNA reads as TGTGCCACCAGTGACGGACATACGAACACCGGGGAGCTGTTTTTT. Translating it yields CATSDGHTNTGELFF.

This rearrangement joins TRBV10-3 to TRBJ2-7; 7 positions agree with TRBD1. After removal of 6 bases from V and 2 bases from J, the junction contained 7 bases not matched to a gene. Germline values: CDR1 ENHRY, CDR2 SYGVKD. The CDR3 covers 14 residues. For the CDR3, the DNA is TGTGCCATCAGGGCGACGACAGGGACCTACGAGCAGTACTTC. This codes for CAIRATTGTYEQYF.